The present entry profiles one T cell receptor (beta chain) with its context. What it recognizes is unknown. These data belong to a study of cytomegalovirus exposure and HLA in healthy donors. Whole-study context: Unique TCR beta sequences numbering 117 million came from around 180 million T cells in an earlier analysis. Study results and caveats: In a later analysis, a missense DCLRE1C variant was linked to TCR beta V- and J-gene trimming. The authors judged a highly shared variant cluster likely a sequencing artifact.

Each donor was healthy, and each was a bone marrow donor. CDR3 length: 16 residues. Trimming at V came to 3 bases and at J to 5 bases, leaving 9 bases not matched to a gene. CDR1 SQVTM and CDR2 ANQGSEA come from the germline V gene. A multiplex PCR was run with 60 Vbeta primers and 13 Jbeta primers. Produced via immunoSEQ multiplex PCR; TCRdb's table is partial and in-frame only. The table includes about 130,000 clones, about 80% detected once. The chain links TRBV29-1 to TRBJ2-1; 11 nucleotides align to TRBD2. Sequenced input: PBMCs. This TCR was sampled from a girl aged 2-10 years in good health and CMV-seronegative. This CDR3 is CSVDRVGTSGNNEQFF. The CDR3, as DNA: TGCAGCGTTGATAGAGTAGGGACTAGCGGAAACAATGAGCAGTTCTTC.